Following are 26 T cell receptor beta chains from one sample sequenced in a study of CD8+ T cells in alopecia areata. Treatment indicated: oral pan-JAK inhibitor, 5-10 mg twice daily. As the sequencing template, cDNA was produced by extracting RNA and reverse transcribing it. Some clones are missing from TCRdb's copy, which holds only in-frame ones; the method was immunoSEQ multiplex PCR. The table shows over 150,000 clones, with roughly 64% occurring only once. The sample in question was CD4+ T cells sorted from blood, obtained at week 24, from a patient treated with tofacitinib. These receptors were taken from a human donor with alopecia areata.

The genes are TRBV29-1 and TRBJ1-2, with D unclear. The V end lost 1 base, the J end lost 1 base, and 7 bases lay between the germline ends. Germline lookup yields CDR1 SQVTM and CDR2 ANQGSEA. This CDR3 comprises 13 residues. CDR3 nucleotides: TGCAGCGTTGAAGGGGAGGGTAACTATGGCTACACCTTC. Protein product: CSVEGEGNYGYTF.

V and J are TRBV20-1 and TRBJ2-5, with no clear D. In germline, CDR1 is DFQATT, CDR2 SNEGSKA (reference sequence). The CDR3 loop spans 11 amino acids. The ends were cut back, 0 bases at V and 7 bases at J, with 6 bases in the middle. CDR3 nucleotide sequence: TGCAGTGCTAGAGATCCAGGGACCCAGTACTTC. This translates into CSARDPGTQYF.

V and J are TRBV18 and TRBJ2-4, with a possible D match to TRBD1 (5 bases). The V and J ends lost 4 bases and 4 bases respectively, with 14 bases between them. The CDR3 sequence is 15 residues long. From germline, CDR1 is KGHSH and CDR2 LQKENI. CDR3 sequence reads: CASSLNPRQKNIQYF. The CDR3 DNA follows: TGTGCCAGCTCACTTAACCCTCGACAGAAAAACATTCAGTACTTC.

Written as DNA, the CDR3 is TGTGCCAGCAGCTTAGCTCACAGGGATCAGCCCCAGCATTTT. It yields the protein CASSLAHRDQPQHF. The chain joins TRBV7-6 to TRBJ1-5; D possibly corresponds to TRBD1 (6 bases). Trimming removed 0 bases from V and 5 bases from J, with 8 bases in between. There are 14 residues in the CDR3. The germline V gene encodes CDR1 SGHVS and CDR2 FNYEAQ.

The rearrangement uses TRBV6-6 and TRBJ1-6; TRBD1 might be the D (5 bases). The CDR3 extends over 12 amino acids. Trimming removed 8 bases at V and 7 bases at J, with 9 bases between. The germline CDR1 and CDR2 sequences are MNHNY and SVGAGI (reference sequence). The CDR3 is CASYAGNSPLHF. Written as DNA, the CDR3 is TGTGCCAGCTATGCAGGGAATTCACCCCTCCACTTT.

V gene TRBV7-2 combines with J gene TRBJ1-3; 7 positions agree with TRBD1. CDR3 length equals 13 residues. The germline gives CDR1 SGHTA, CDR2 FQGNSA. V shed 8 bases and J 4 bases; nucleotides not matched to a gene: 5. CDR3 coding DNA: TGTGCCAGCGCGACAGGGACGGGAAACACCATATATTTT. Its translation is CASATGTGNTIYF. The full variable domain, its missing parts supplied by reference TRBV7-2 and TRBJ1-3, is GAGVSQSPSNKVTEKGKDVELRCDPISGHTALYWYRQSLGQGLEFLIYFQGNSAPDKSGLPSDRFSAERTGGSVSTLTIQRTQQEDSAVYLCASATGTGNTIYFGEGSWLTVV.

This chain's CDR3 is CASRDSGGSQETQYF. The CDR3 bases are TGTGCCAGCAGAGATAGCGGGGGGTCCCAAGAGACCCAGTACTTC. The chain combines TRBV2 with TRBJ2-5; 10 nucleotides line up with TRBD2. The V gene end was trimmed by 6 bases and the J gene end by 1 base; junction bases not matched to a gene: 5. Germline-derived CDR1 and CDR2 are SNHLY and FYNNEI. The CDR3 is 15 residues long.

In this sample, this clone turned up a few times. V is TRBV5-1 and J is TRBJ2-3; no clear D gene. There are 14 residues in the CDR3. The germline V and J ends were trimmed by 4 bases and 0 bases, with 9 bases remaining between them. Germline CDR1 reads SGHRS; CDR2 reads YFSETQ. The CDR3: CASSQDDSTDTQYF. CDR3 in DNA: TGCGCCAGCAGCCAGGACGATAGCACAGATACGCAGTATTTT.

The rearrangement links TRBV7-6 to TRBJ2-2; D is uncertain. The CDR3 covers 14 residues. Germline V gene lookup returns CDR1 SGHVS and CDR2 FNYEAQ. Between the trimmed V and J ends, which lost 3 bases and 4 bases, there was a span of 9 bases. The CDR3 loop is CASSFKVLTGELFF. In DNA, the CDR3 is TGTGCCAGCAGCTTCAAAGTTCTCACCGGGGAGCTGTTTTTT.

V gene TRBV18 combines with J gene TRBJ1-2; 9 bases match TRBD1. The CDR3 sequence is 14 residues long. J was trimmed by 3 bases and V by 3 bases; bases with no gene match: 2. Per the germline V gene, CDR1 is KGHSH and CDR2 is LQKENI. DNA of the CDR3: TGTGCCAGCTCACCCCGGACAGGGGACTATGGCTACACCTTC. The encoded protein is CASSPRTGDYGYTF.

This clone was recorded a few times. The chain uses TRBV15 and TRBJ2-7, with 8 bases fitting TRBD1. Germline V gene lookup returns CDR1 LNHNV and CDR2 YYDKDF (reference sequence). The CDR3 contains 16 residues. The trim removed 3 bases at V and 4 bases at J, leaving 11 bases unmatched. This CDR3 is CATSRYRTGRTYEQYF. CDR3 DNA sequence: TGTGCCACCAGCAGGTATCGGACAGGGAGGACGTACGAGCAGTACTTC. Based on the CDR3 plus reference TRBV15 and TRBJ2-7, the full variable domain is DAMVIQNPRYQVTQFGKPVTLSCSQTLNHNVMYWYQQKSSQAPKLLFHYYDKDFNNEADTPDNFQSRRPNTSFCFLDIRSPGLGDTAMYLCATSRYRTGRTYEQYFGPGTRLTVT.

The chain joins TRBV4-3 to TRBJ2-3, with a possible D match to TRBD1 (6 bases). CDR3 length: 14 amino acids. CDR1 is LGHNA, CDR2 YSLEER, per germline. V was clipped by 4 bases and J by 2 bases, with 10 bases between them. The CDR3 protein is CASSRYRVTDTQYF. CDR3 nucleotides: TGCGCCAGCAGCCGCTACAGGGTCACAGATACGCAGTATTTT.

The rearrangement joins TRBV13 to TRBJ2-7; 10 bases fit TRBD2. The CDR3 spans 16 residues. The trim removed 5 bases at V and 2 bases at J, leaving 9 bases unmatched. Germline CDR1 reads PRHDT; CDR2 reads FYEKMQ (reference sequence). The CDR3 DNA follows: TGTGCCAGCAGCACTAGCGGGGCCGAACGAACCTACGAGCAGTACTTC. Its translation is CASSTSGAERTYEQYF.

The genes are TRBV2 and TRBJ2-7, with 13 bases aligning to TRBD2. This CDR3 region has 13 residues. Germline V gene sequence: CDR1 SNHLY, CDR2 FYNNEI. V lost 8 bases, J lost 6 bases, and 4 bases stayed unmatched. CDR3 DNA sequence: TGTGCCAGCCTTAGACTAGCGGGGGGCGAGCAGTACTTC. It translates to CASLRLAGGEQYF. Complete variable domain (other parts from reference TRBV2 and TRBJ2-7): EPEVTQTPSHQVTQMGQEVILRCVPISNHLYFYWYRQILGQKVEFLVSFYNNEISEKSEIFDDQFSVERPDGSNFTLKIRSTKLEDSAMYFCASLRLAGGEQYFGPGTRLTVT.

The V call is TRBV5-1, the J call TRBJ2-5, with D perhaps matching TRBD2 (5 bases). Germline V CDR1 and CDR2: SGHRS, YFSETQ. V lost 9 bases and J 1 base, leaving 16 bases between the germline ends. CDR3 size: 14 residues. This CDR3 is CATSAGSAQETQYF. The CDR3 bases are TGCGCCACCTCTGCTGGTAGCGCCCAAGAGACCCAGTACTTC.

V and J are TRBV5-6 and TRBJ2-2; D not certain. CDR1 SGHDT and CDR2 YYEEEE come from the germline V gene. The ends were cut back, 1 base at V and 5 bases at J, with 15 bases in the middle. The CDR3 has 16 amino acids. DNA of the CDR3: TGTGCCAGCAGCTTGTCTCAAGCCCCGCTAACCGGGGAGCTGTTTTTT. Protein sequence: CASSLSQAPLTGELFF.

Regarding this clone: Other DNA sequences in this specimen translate into the identical CDR3. J is TRBJ2-5 and V is TRBV7-2; D call uncertain. This CDR3 comprises 13 residues. The V gene lost 1 base and the J gene lost 2 bases, with 5 bases spanning the gap. Germline CDR1 and CDR2: SGHTA and FQGNSA. CDR3 DNA: TGTGCCAGCAGCTTAGACAGACAAGAGACCCAGTACTTC. Its protein is CASSLDRQETQYF. Variable domain in full (rest from reference TRBV7-2 and TRBJ2-5): GAGVSQSPSNKVTEKGKDVELRCDPISGHTALYWYRQSLGQGLEFLIYFQGNSAPDKSGLPSDRFSAERTGGSVSTLTIQRTQQEDSAVYLCASSLDRQETQYFGPGTRLLVL.

This clone was observed once. This sequence joins TRBV30 and TRBJ2-2; D uncertain. Trimming cost V 1 base and J 5 bases, with 11 bases left between them. CDR1 is GTSNPN, CDR2 SVGIG, per germline (reference sequence). The CDR3 consists of 14 residues. This CDR3 is CAWSADSWTGELFF. The CDR3 DNA sequence: TGTGCCTGGAGTGCCGATTCCTGGACCGGGGAGCTGTTTTTT.

The chain links TRBV7-3 to TRBJ2-1; 10 positions agree with TRBD2. The CDR3 extends over 15 amino acids. The germline CDR1 and CDR2 sequences are SGHTA and FQGTGA. J gave up 7 bases and V 2 bases, and 5 bases lay outside the gene matches. Here the CDR3 DNA reads TGTGCCAGCAGCTTACTAGCGGGAGAATTAAATGAGCAGTTCTTC. Translated, it gives CASSLLAGELNEQFF. The full variable domain, completed using reference TRBV7-3 and TRBJ2-1, is GAGVSQTPSNKVTEKGKYVELRCDPISGHTALYWYRQSLGQGPEFLIYFQGTGAADDSGLPNDRFFAVRPEGSVSTLKIQRTERGDSAVYLCASSLLAGELNEQFFGPGTRLTVL.

In its sample, this clone was seen a few times. The chain uses TRBV28 and TRBJ1-2; 7 bases line up with TRBD1. With V trimmed by 2 bases and J by 3 bases, 3 bases remained unmatched. Looked up from germline, CDR1 is MDHEN and CDR2 is SYDVKM. This CDR3 has 14 amino acids. CDR3 sequence reads: CASSLGTADYGYTF. The CDR3 DNA sequence: TGTGCCAGCAGTTTAGGGACAGCAGACTATGGCTACACCTTC.

The chain has TRBV4-1 and TRBJ2-1, with 10 bases that match TRBD2. The V segment lost 5 bases and the J segment 3 bases; nucleotides outside the gene matches: 10. CDR1 is MGHRA and CDR2 is YSYEKL in the germline V gene. The CDR3 runs to 17 residues. The CDR3 protein is CASSSLLTSGDYNEQFF. The CDR3 coding sequence is TGCGCCAGCAGCTCCCTACTTACTAGCGGGGACTACAATGAGCAGTTCTTC.

The rearrangement links TRBV25-1 to TRBJ2-1; no definite D call. The germline gives CDR1 MGHDK, CDR2 SYGVNS. The CDR3 contains 14 residues. Trimming left V 0 bases short and J 3 bases short, with 6 bases between. CDR3 nucleotide sequence: TGTGCCAGCAGTGAATATGGGGACTACAATGAGCAGTTCTTC. Translating gives CASSEYGDYNEQFF.

The chain carries TRBV5-6 and TRBJ1-2, with D maybe TRBD1 (6 bases). CDR1 and CDR2 (germline): SGHDT, YYEEEE. The ends were cut back, 4 bases at V and 2 bases at J, with 15 bases in the middle. The CDR3 is made up of 15 amino acids. The CDR3, as DNA: TGTGCCAGCAGCACGAACAGGGTCGGAAACTATGGCTACACCTTC. Translation: CASSTNRVGNYGYTF.

The table lists this clone with a few counts. The rearrangement uses TRBV28 and TRBJ2-5; 8 bases align to TRBD1. The CDR3 covers 14 residues. V lost 5 bases, J lost 4 bases, and 6 bases stayed unmatched. CDR1 is MDHEN and CDR2 is SYDVKM in the germline V gene. This chain's CDR3 is CASSHRTGRETQYF. The CDR3 DNA follows: TGTGCCAGCAGTCATAGGACAGGGAGAGAGACCCAGTACTTC.

Notes on this clone: The sample has other DNA sequences that encode this CDR3 too. DNA of the CDR3: TGTGCCAGCAGCTTGAAAGGGGTAGATACGCAGTATTTT. It specifies CASSLKGVDTQYF. This chain connects TRBV5-6 to TRBJ2-3; D perhaps matches TRBD1 (5 bases). The germline V gene has CDR1 SGHDT and CDR2 YYEEEE. The CDR3 extends over 13 amino acids. The V end was cut by 1 base, the J end by 5 bases, with 8 bases between.

This clone was detected once. J is TRBJ2-3 and V is TRBV27; possibly TRBD2 for D (5 bases). Trimming took 2 bases from V and 4 from J, leaving 13 bases between them. The CDR3 has 15 residues. Germline assignment: CDR1 MNHEY and CDR2 SMNVEV (reference sequence). In nucleotides, the CDR3 is TGTGCCAGCAGTTTAAGACGGAGAGGGTCAGATACGCAGTATTTT. Amino acid sequence: CASSLRRRGSDTQYF.